This passage covers 8 T cell receptor beta chains from one sample sequenced in a study of blood T cells in healthy people across ages. A J-beta primer mix and a sample-barcoded 5' primer were used in a second PCR of roughly 6 to 11 cycles. TCRdb recomputed calls from the 5' RACE reads with MiXCR, one row per CDR3 protein. The sample lists 1.5 million to 2 million distinct CDR3 sequences, 30% to 35% occurring once. The sequencing sample was made of blood. These receptors all stem from a woman between 25 and 40 years old in good health.

CDR3 region: CASSESRGEQFF. In DNA form, the CDR3 reads TGTGCCAGCAGTGAGTCGCGCGGTGAGCAGTTCTTC. The chain carries TRBV6-1 and TRBJ2-1; D call uncertain. Trimming removed 3 bases from V and 9 bases from J, with 9 bases in between. CDR1 and CDR2 (germline): MNHNS, SASEGT. The CDR3 spans 12 residues.

The chain combines TRBV7-3 with TRBJ2-1, with TRBD2 identical over 8 bases. With V trimmed by 3 bases and J by 10 bases, 14 bases remained unmatched. The CDR3 sequence is 16 residues long. The germline gives CDR1 SGHTA, CDR2 FQGTGA. The CDR3 DNA sequence: TGTGCCAGCAGCTTGAGTCCGGCGGGGGGCGAGGTGGAGCAGTTCTTC. Residues: CASSLSPAGGEVEQFF. The entire variable domain, with the rest obtained from reference TRBV7-3 and TRBJ2-1, is as follows: GAGVSQTPSNKVTEKGKYVELRCDPISGHTALYWYRQSLGQGPEFLIYFQGTGAADDSGLPNDRFFAVRPEGSVSTLKIQRTERGDSAVYLCASSLSPAGGEVEQFFGPGTRLTVL.

This clonotype was detected only once. The chain links TRBV19 to TRBJ2-3, with TRBD2 identical over 15 bases. V lost 3 bases and J lost 5; bases outside the gene matches: 6. Germline loops: CDR1 LNHDA, CDR2 SQIVND (reference sequence). There are 17 residues in the CDR3. CDR3 in amino acids: CASSIRTSGRAGDTQYF. The DNA of the CDR3 is TGTGCCAGTAGTATTCGGACTAGCGGGAGGGCCGGAGATACGCAGTATTTT.

V usage is TRBV20-1 and J usage is TRBJ1-5, with unresolved D. CDR1 is DFQATT, CDR2 SNEGSKA, per germline (reference sequence). The length of the CDR3 is 17 residues. Between the trimmed V and J ends, which lost 0 bases and 6 bases, there was a span of 21 bases. The CDR3 region has the DNA TGCAGTGCTAGAGATTTCCGGACGGAGCCCGTGGGTCAGCCCCAGCATTTT. Its protein is CSARDFRTEPVGQPQHF.

To note about this clonotype: A single base separates this from a much larger clone, so it may be a read error. The chain carries TRBV10-3 and TRBJ2-1; possibly TRBD1 or TRBD2 for D (6 bases each). Germline V lookup: CDR1 ENHRY, CDR2 SYGVKD. The CDR3 has 15 amino acids. Deletions cut 6 bases from V and 2 bases from J, with 14 bases between. CDR3 coding DNA: TGTGCCATCAGCAGAGGGGGGAGCCCCTACAATGAGCAGTTCTTC. This sequence encodes CAISRGGSPYNEQFF.

V gene TRBV29-1 combines with J gene TRBJ1-1; D uncertain. V lost 2 bases and J lost 1, with 14 bases in between. Germline CDR1 reads SQVTM; CDR2 reads ANQGSEA. The CDR3 sequence is 15 residues long. The CDR3 reads CSVERQGLGNTEAFF. The CDR3 DNA is TGCAGCGTTGAACGGCAAGGCCTAGGGAACACTGAAGCTTTCTTT.

A single count supports this clonotype. The junction and the germline gene differ at one end; a read error may be behind it. V usage is TRBV30 and J usage is TRBJ1-2; D not resolved. The CDR3 spans 13 residues. Germline-derived CDR1 and CDR2 are GTSNPN and SVGIG (reference sequence). CDR3 sequence (DNA): TGTGCCTGGAGTGCGGGCTTTAACTATGGCAACACCTTC. Translation gives CAWSAGFNYGNTF. The full variable domain, completed using reference TRBV30 and TRBJ1-2, is SQTIHQWPATLVQPVGSPLSLECTVEGTSNPNLYWYRQAAGRGLQLLFYSVGIGQISSEVPQNLSASRPQDRQFILSSKKLLLSDSGFYLCAWSAGFNYGNTFGSGTRLTVV.

This clonotype was counted between two and nine times. The rearrangement uses TRBV21-1 and TRBJ2-5; the D call of TRBD1 is as the table states it, not checked on the DNA. TRBV21-1 counts as a pseudogene. The CDR3 runs 15 residues. The CDR3 spells CATQPGDRGFETQYF. The CDR3 bases are TGTGCCACGCAACCCGGGGACAGGGGCTTTGAGACCCAGTACTTC.